The clone carrying this TCR beta chain came up many times. The data originate from a study of prognosis after radiotherapy for stage I lung cancer. Across the whole study: Oligometastatic NSCLC after surgical resection of the primary tumor was present in roughly five patients, while newly diagnosed primary stage I lung tumors were present in 11 to 15.

The authors amplified TCR beta CDR3 from genomic DNA using two-round multiplex PCR. The first PCR round targeted every TRBV and TRBJ gene with specific primers. One entry per CDR3 protein results from TCRdb running MiXCR on the multiplex PCR reads. The sample has 31,000 or so distinct CDR3 sequences, around 48% seen once. Peripheral blood, in roughly 6.4-milliliter volumes, was drawn at each of two time points. Material: PBMCs, obtained before or after stereotactic body radiation therapy (not recorded which). The sequence was collected from a donor of 50 years or more with non-small cell lung cancer.

The CDR3 DNA is TGTGCCAGCAGCGCCGAATGGGGGGAGCTGTTTTTT. It encodes CASSAEWGELFF. This chain uses TRBV9 with TRBJ2-2; D unresolved. This CDR3 is built from 12 residues. Germline CDR1 and CDR2: SGDLS and YYNGEE. V lost 3 bases to trimming and J lost 8 bases, with 8 bases between them.